A selection of T cell receptor beta chains follows, all from one sample in a study of blood T cell repertoires in COVID-19. Repertoires were generated with immunoSEQ multiplex PCR, while TCRdb's copy carries only in-frame clones and drops some. The sample records around 170,000 clones, approximately 78% being singletons. Input material: peripheral blood. The receptors were gathered from a woman of 80 years or more with COVID-19, enrolled during active disease. The CDR3 runs from the conserved cysteine through the conserved F or W. The order of the fields is D gene, V gene, J gene, clone size, CDR3 DNA, CDR3 protein. D genes are given only for firm matches. Expanded clones get a size class; other rows say once, few or many, or leave the size out.

D gene: TRBD2; V gene: TRBV19; J gene: TRBJ2-7; clone size: few; CDR3 DNA: TGTGCCAGTATAGGGGCCCGAGCGGGGGTGTACGAGCAGTACTTC; CDR3 protein: CASIGARAGVYEQYF
D gene: TRBD1; V gene: TRBV10-3; J gene: TRBJ1-6; clone size: once; CDR3 DNA: TGTGCCATCAGTGAGTCCGACAGGGATAATTCACCCCTCCACTTT; CDR3 protein: CAISESDRDNSPLHF
D gene: TRBD2; V gene: TRBV24-1; J gene: TRBJ2-2; clone size: NA; CDR3 DNA: TGTGCCACTCGGACTAGCGGGAGCGGGGTCACCGGGGAGCTGTTTTTT; CDR3 protein: CATRTSGSGVTGELFF
D gene: NA; V gene: TRBV3-1/TRBV3-2; J gene: TRBJ1-1; clone size: NA; CDR3 DNA: TGTGCCAGCAGCCAAGATTGGGGACAACTCAATGAAGCTTTCTTT; CDR3 protein: CASSQDWGQLNEAFF
D gene: NA; V gene: TRBV5-1; J gene: TRBJ2-5; clone size: NA; CDR3 DNA: TGCGCCAGCAGCAGCTTCGGGGAAGAGACCCAGTACTTC; CDR3 protein: CASSSFGEETQYF
D gene: NA; V gene: TRBV5-1; J gene: TRBJ1-2; clone size: NA; CDR3 DNA: TGCGCCAGCAGCTTGGCGTCCAGCTATGGCTACACCTTC; CDR3 protein: CASSLASSYGYTF
D gene: TRBD1; V gene: TRBV5-1; J gene: TRBJ2-5; clone size: few; CDR3 DNA: TGCGCCAGCAGGGGACAGACAGGGGAAGAGACCCAGTACTTC; CDR3 protein: CASRGQTGEETQYF
D gene: TRBD2; V gene: TRBV27; J gene: TRBJ2-1; clone size: NA; CDR3 DNA: TGTGCCAGCAGTGCTAGAAGCGGGAGTATCTATGAGCAGTTCTTC; CDR3 protein: CASSARSGSIYEQFF
D gene: NA; V gene: TRBV3-1/TRBV3-2; J gene: TRBJ2-5; clone size: NA; CDR3 DNA: TGTGCCAGCAGCCAAGAGGTCGGGGGGCCAAGAGAGACCCAGTACTTC; CDR3 protein: CASSQEVGGPRETQYF
D gene: NA; V gene: TRBV11-3; J gene: TRBJ1-1; clone size: NA; CDR3 DNA: TGTGCCAGCAGCTCGGAGGACGTAGACACTGAAGCTTTCTTT; CDR3 protein: CASSSEDVDTEAFF
D gene: NA; V gene: TRBV7-8; J gene: TRBJ1-4; clone size: NA; CDR3 DNA: TGTGCCAGCAGCCCAGGGGACATGGCTAATGAAAAACTGTTTTTT; CDR3 protein: CASSPGDMANEKLFF
D gene: NA; V gene: TRBV28; J gene: TRBJ1-2; clone size: NA; CDR3 DNA: TGTGCCAGCACCGAGGGCCCCTCGACGGTCTATGGCTACACCTTC; CDR3 protein: CASTEGPSTVYGYTF
D gene: TRBD1; V gene: TRBV5-1; J gene: TRBJ2-7; clone size: NA; CDR3 DNA: TGCGCCAGCAGCCCGAGCGGGACAGGGGTGTACGAGCAGTACTTC; CDR3 protein: CASSPSGTGVYEQYF
D gene: NA; V gene: TRBV4-1; J gene: TRBJ2-5; clone size: NA; CDR3 DNA: TGCGCCAGCAGCCCCACGGAGGGGTTGGTGACCCAGTACTTC; CDR3 protein: CASSPTEGLVTQYF
D gene: TRBD2; V gene: TRBV4-1; J gene: TRBJ2-5; clone size: once; CDR3 DNA: TGCGCCAGCAGCCAACCGGGACTAGCCGACCAGTACTTC; CDR3 protein: CASSQPGLADQYF
D gene: NA; V gene: TRBV28; J gene: TRBJ2-7; clone size: NA; CDR3 DNA: TGTGCCAGCAGTTTCCCTGGAGCCTACGAGCAGTACTTC; CDR3 protein: CASSFPGAYEQYF
D gene: TRBD2; V gene: TRBV6-1; J gene: TRBJ2-3; clone size: NA; CDR3 DNA: TGTGCCAGCAGTGAAGACCACTTGACTAGCGGGCCTAGCACAGATACGCAGTATTTT; CDR3 protein: CASSEDHLTSGPSTDTQYF
D gene: NA; V gene: TRBV6-5; J gene: TRBJ1-5; clone size: once; CDR3 DNA: TGTGCCAGCAGTTCCCGGCGCAGGGGTGATCAGCCCCAGCATTTT; CDR3 protein: CASSSRRRGDQPQHF
D gene: TRBD1; V gene: TRBV7-6; J gene: TRBJ1-1; clone size: NA; CDR3 DNA: TGTGCCAGCAGCGTGAACGACGGCCAGGGGGCTGAAGCTTTCTTT; CDR3 protein: CASSVNDGQGAEAFF
D gene: TRBD1; V gene: TRBV23-1; J gene: TRBJ1-1; clone size: NA; CDR3 DNA: TGCGCCAGCAGTATTTCCGGGACAGTGGCTGAAGCTTTCTTT; CDR3 protein: CASSISGTVAEAFF
D gene: NA; V gene: TRBV19; J gene: TRBJ2-1; clone size: few; CDR3 DNA: TGTGCCAGTAGTATAGTCCGTGGAGGGGCGAGGGCCTCCAATGAGCAGTTCTTC; CDR3 protein: CASSIVRGGARASNEQFF
D gene: TRBD1; V gene: TRBV6-5; J gene: TRBJ1-5; clone size: NA; CDR3 DNA: TGTGCCAGCAGCCGGGGACAGGGAGGTCAGCCCCAGCATTTT; CDR3 protein: CASSRGQGGQPQHF
D gene: TRBD1; V gene: TRBV29-1; J gene: TRBJ2-1; clone size: NA; CDR3 DNA: TGCAGCGTTGAAGACCCGACAGGGTACAATGAGCAGTTCTTC; CDR3 protein: CSVEDPTGYNEQFF
D gene: NA; V gene: TRBV29-1; J gene: TRBJ2-1; clone size: NA; CDR3 DNA: TGCAGCGTTGAGGCCGGGGGAAGTTACAATGAGCAGTTCTTC; CDR3 protein: CSVEAGGSYNEQFF
D gene: TRBD2; V gene: TRBV18; J gene: TRBJ2-3; clone size: NA; CDR3 DNA: TGTGCCAGCTCACCCGGGACTAGCGGTACAGATACGCAGTATTTT; CDR3 protein: CASSPGTSGTDTQYF
D gene: NA; V gene: TRBV10-3; J gene: TRBJ2-5; clone size: NA; CDR3 DNA: TGTGCCATCAGTGAGTCGACAGTCCAAGAGACCCAGTACTTC; CDR3 protein: CAISESTVQETQYF
D gene: NA; V gene: TRBV5-6; J gene: TRBJ2-7; clone size: NA; CDR3 DNA: TGTGCCAGCAAACACTCAGGGGCCCCCCCCTACGAGCAGTACTTC; CDR3 protein: CASKHSGAPPYEQYF
D gene: NA; V gene: TRBV4-2; J gene: TRBJ2-2; clone size: NA; CDR3 DNA: TGTGCCAGCAGCCAAGCATTAATGAGAGCCGGGGAGCTGTTTTTT; CDR3 protein: CASSQALMRAGELFF
D gene: NA; V gene: TRBV7-9; J gene: TRBJ2-3; clone size: NA; CDR3 DNA: TGTGCCAGCAGCGCCTACAGGGAACACACAGATACGCAGTATTTT; CDR3 protein: CASSAYREHTDTQYF
D gene: TRBD2; V gene: TRBV18; J gene: TRBJ2-3; clone size: NA; CDR3 DNA: TGTGCCAGCTCACAGGGACTAGCGGGCAGCACAGATACGCAGTATTTT; CDR3 protein: CASSQGLAGSTDTQYF
D gene: TRBD1; V gene: TRBV7-2; J gene: TRBJ1-1; clone size: NA; CDR3 DNA: TGTGCCAGCAGTTGGCGACAGGGAATTGGGACTGAAGCTTTCTTT; CDR3 protein: CASSWRQGIGTEAFF
D gene: NA; V gene: TRBV6-5; J gene: TRBJ1-5; clone size: NA; CDR3 DNA: TGTGCCAGCACTACAGGGAAAGAGGTCGATCAGCCCCAGCATTTT; CDR3 protein: CASTTGKEVDQPQHF
D gene: TRBD1; V gene: TRBV19; J gene: TRBJ1-2; clone size: NA; CDR3 DNA: TGTGCCAGTAGTCCGCAGGGGGTCACGTTTGGCTACACCTTC; CDR3 protein: CASSPQGVTFGYTF
D gene: NA; V gene: TRBV6-2/TRBV6-3; J gene: TRBJ1-1; clone size: once; CDR3 DNA: TGTGCCAGCAGTTACCGGTTAGGGGACACTGAAGCTTTCTTT; CDR3 protein: CASSYRLGDTEAFF
D gene: TRBD1; V gene: TRBV9; J gene: TRBJ1-2; clone size: NA; CDR3 DNA: TGTGCCAGCAGCCCTCGCCAGGGGGTACGAGGCTACACCTTC; CDR3 protein: CASSPRQGVRGYTF
D gene: TRBD1; V gene: TRBV5-1; J gene: TRBJ2-7; clone size: once; CDR3 DNA: TGCGCCAGCAGCTTGGGGCCGGGACAGGCCCACGAGCAGTACTTC; CDR3 protein: CASSLGPGQAHEQYF
D gene: NA; V gene: TRBV6-5; J gene: TRBJ1-5; clone size: NA; CDR3 DNA: TGTGCCAGCGCACAGGCTTATAGCAATCAGCCCCAGCATTTT; CDR3 protein: CASAQAYSNQPQHF
D gene: NA; V gene: TRBV14; J gene: TRBJ2-7; clone size: NA; CDR3 DNA: TGTGCCAGCAGCCTGAAACCTACAGGGAATGCGTACGAGCAGTACTTC; CDR3 protein: CASSLKPTGNAYEQYF
D gene: NA; V gene: TRBV9; J gene: TRBJ1-2; clone size: NA; CDR3 DNA: TGTGCCAGCAGCGCCGGGGCTAACTATGGCTACACCTTC; CDR3 protein: CASSAGANYGYTF
D gene: TRBD1; V gene: TRBV28; J gene: TRBJ2-7; clone size: few; CDR3 DNA: TGTGCCAGCAGTCAAGGACAGGGGGCGGGCGAGCAGTACTTC; CDR3 protein: CASSQGQGAGEQYF
D gene: TRBD1; V gene: TRBV28; J gene: TRBJ1-2; clone size: NA; CDR3 DNA: TGTGCCAGCAGTCGGCGGGACAGGGGGCTCTATGGCTACACCTTC; CDR3 protein: CASSRRDRGLYGYTF
D gene: NA; V gene: TRBV6-5; J gene: TRBJ2-7; clone size: NA; CDR3 DNA: TGTGCCAGCGGACACTACTCCTACGAGCAGTACTTC; CDR3 protein: CASGHYSYEQYF
D gene: NA; V gene: TRBV7-9; J gene: TRBJ1-6; clone size: NA; CDR3 DNA: TGTGCCAGCAGCCTCGGGTTAGGCCTCCACTTT; CDR3 protein: CASSLGLGLHF
D gene: NA; V gene: TRBV19; J gene: TRBJ2-1; clone size: NA; CDR3 DNA: TGTGCCAGTAGTTACCGGGACTTCTTTTACAATGAGCAGTTCTTC; CDR3 protein: CASSYRDFFYNEQFF
D gene: NA; V gene: TRBV5-4; J gene: TRBJ1-5; clone size: NA; CDR3 DNA: TGTGCCAGCAGCTTGGACGGGTCTGGCAATCAGCCCCAGCATTTT; CDR3 protein: CASSLDGSGNQPQHF
D gene: TRBD1; V gene: TRBV7-9; J gene: TRBJ2-1; clone size: NA; CDR3 DNA: TGTGCCAGCAGCCACCCCCAGGGACAGTACAATGAGCAGTTCTTC; CDR3 protein: CASSHPQGQYNEQFF
D gene: TRBD1; V gene: TRBV5-4; J gene: TRBJ1-3; clone size: NA; CDR3 DNA: TGTGCCAGCAGCTCCGGGACAGGGGCCGAAGGAAACACCATATATTTT; CDR3 protein: CASSSGTGAEGNTIYF
D gene: TRBD2; V gene: TRBV29-1; J gene: TRBJ2-5; clone size: NA; CDR3 DNA: TGCAGCGTTGGGCCTGGCGAGCGGGGGGTCCCTCCGTACTTC; CDR3 protein: CSVGPGERGVPPYF
D gene: NA; V gene: TRBV11-2; J gene: TRBJ1-4; clone size: NA; CDR3 DNA: TGTGCCAGCAGCCGACTCGGGGTTCTGTTTTTT; CDR3 protein: CASSRLGVLFF
D gene: TRBD1; V gene: TRBV4-1; J gene: TRBJ1-2; clone size: NA; CDR3 DNA: TGCGCCAGCAGCCAAGAGAGGGCCCCGACAGGGGATGGCTACACCTTC; CDR3 protein: CASSQERAPTGDGYTF
D gene: TRBD2; V gene: TRBV12-5; J gene: TRBJ2-3; clone size: NA; CDR3 DNA: TGTGCTAGTGGTCCCGGGACTAGAGAGAGGTATTTT; CDR3 protein: CASGPGTRERYF
D gene: NA; V gene: TRBV6-1; J gene: TRBJ2-7; clone size: NA; CDR3 DNA: TGTGCCAGCAGTGATAATAACTGGGAGCAGTACTTC; CDR3 protein: CASSDNNWEQYF
D gene: NA; V gene: TRBV10-3; J gene: TRBJ2-1; clone size: once; CDR3 DNA: TGTGCCATCAGTGAGGGAAACTACCCCACGACCCCACCTTTCTTC; CDR3 protein: CAISEGNYPTTPPFF
D gene: TRBD2; V gene: TRBV2; J gene: TRBJ2-3; clone size: NA; CDR3 DNA: TGTGCCAGCTCAGAGGGAGGGTCCAAGGATACGCAGTATTTT; CDR3 protein: CASSEGGSKDTQYF
D gene: TRBD1; V gene: TRBV6-5; J gene: TRBJ1-2; clone size: NA; CDR3 DNA: TGTGCCAGCAGCCGCGGACAGGGGGCGCCCGGCTACACCTTC; CDR3 protein: CASSRGQGAPGYTF
D gene: NA; V gene: TRBV29-1; J gene: TRBJ1-2; clone size: NA; CDR3 DNA: TGCAGCGCCCGGCTCACAGGGCTCTATGGCTACACCTTC; CDR3 protein: CSARLTGLYGYTF
D gene: TRBD1; V gene: TRBV3-1/TRBV3-2; J gene: TRBJ1-2; clone size: NA; CDR3 DNA: TGTGCCAGCAGCCAAGATCGGACAGGGTATGGCTACACCTTC; CDR3 protein: CASSQDRTGYGYTF
D gene: TRBD2; V gene: TRBV5-4; J gene: TRBJ2-1; clone size: NA; CDR3 DNA: TGTGCCAGCAGCGAGGGACTAGCGGGGAACAATGAGCAGTTCTTC; CDR3 protein: CASSEGLAGNNEQFF
D gene: NA; V gene: TRBV9; J gene: TRBJ1-6; clone size: NA; CDR3 DNA: TGTGCCAGCAGCGTAGGGTCTAGCTATAATTCACCCCTCCACTTT; CDR3 protein: CASSVGSSYNSPLHF
D gene: NA; V gene: TRBV2; J gene: TRBJ2-2; clone size: NA; CDR3 DNA: TGTGCCAGCACCGGGGACTCGACTACCGGGGAGCTGTTTTTT; CDR3 protein: CASTGDSTTGELFF